This is a list of T cell receptor beta chains from one sample in a study of PD-L1 blockade in urothelial cancer. Method: immunoSEQ multiplex PCR; TCRdb's copy keeps in-frame clones and lacks some. The top ten clones hold over 8.5% of a sample with roughly 90,000 clones, roughly nine tenths of them seen once. The sequencing used PBMCs, collected around atezolizumab (anti-PD-L1) treatment. The source of these receptors is a man aged 55 to 69 with urothelial cancer. CDR3s include the opening cysteine and the closing phenylalanine or tryptophan. D genes are given only for firm matches. Clone size is given for some rows only: seen once, a few or many times, or a class if the clone is expanded.

TRBD1	TRBV15	few	TRBJ1-5	CATSRPTRGLNQPQHF	TGTGCCACCAGCAGACCGACCAGGGGGCTGAATCAGCCCCAGCATTTT
TRBD1	TRBV7-2	.	TRBJ2-7	CASSLRQGAGEQYF	TGTGCCAGCAGCTTACGACAGGGCGCGGGTGAGCAGTACTTC
.	TRBV5-5	.	TRBJ1-1	CASNSHPGNTEAFF	TGTGCCAGCAATTCCCACCCAGGGAACACTGAAGCTTTCTTT
.	TRBV11-2	.	TRBJ2-1	CASSLQGNEQFF	TGTGCCAGCAGCTTACAGGGCAATGAGCAGTTCTTC
.	TRBV5-4	.	TRBJ1-2	CASRGVGDGNGYTF	TGTGCCAGCAGAGGGGTAGGGGATGGGAATGGCTACACCTTC
TRBD2	TRBV19	few	TRBJ2-7	CASSTKTSGYEQYF	TGTGCCAGTAGTACAAAGACTAGCGGCTACGAGCAGTACTTC
.	TRBV27	.	TRBJ2-7	CASSPGTGYEQYF	TGTGCCAGCAGTCCAGGTACAGGGTACGAGCAGTACTTC
.	TRBV28	.	TRBJ2-6	CASSLFLSGANVLTF	TGTGCCAGCAGTTTGTTTCTCTCTGGGGCCAACGTCCTGACTTTC
.	TRBV4-1	.	TRBJ1-3	CASSQDGRGSGGNTIYF	TGCGCCAGCAGCCAAGACGGGAGGGGCAGCGGTGGAAACACCATATATTTT
.	TRBV5-1	.	TRBJ1-6	CASGFEQPNSPLHF	TGCGCCAGCGGGTTTGAACAGCCTAATTCACCCCTCCACTTT
.	TRBV4-3	.	TRBJ2-3	CASSQDRGRKDTQYF	TGCGCCAGCAGCCAAGACAGGGGACGGAAAGATACGCAGTATTTT
TRBD1	TRBV6-5	.	TRBJ2-5	CASTGTDQETQYF	TGTGCCAGCACGGGGACAGACCAAGAGACCCAGTACTTC
.	TRBV6-1	.	TRBJ2-5	CASTEETQYF	TGTGCCAGCACAGAAGAGACCCAGTACTTC
TRBD2	TRBV6-5	few	TRBJ2-1	CASSSPTSGGEQFF	TGTGCCAGCAGTTCTCCGACTAGCGGGGGTGAGCAGTTCTTC
.	TRBV19	.	TRBJ2-2	CASSIVAGTGELFF	TGTGCCAGTAGTATCGTTGCCGGGACCGGGGAGCTGTTTTTT
.	TRBV19	once	TRBJ1-2	CASSTLEGYGYTF	TGTGCCAGTAGTACGCTAGAGGGCTATGGCTACACCTTC
TRBD2	TRBV4-1	.	TRBJ2-5	CASSQGRLAEKETQYF	TGCGCCAGCAGCCAAGGGCGACTAGCGGAAAAAGAGACCCAGTACTTC
TRBD1	TRBV11-3	.	TRBJ2-7	CASSQSSGQGGLQYF	TGTGCCAGCAGCCAGTCTTCCGGACAGGGCGGATTGCAGTACTTC
.	TRBV2	.	TRBJ1-1	CASSLQGTMNTEAFF	TGTGCCAGCAGCCTGCAGGGGACCATGAACACTGAAGCTTTCTTT
TRBD2	TRBV7-2	.	TRBJ2-7	CASSLSSGAFSLRGQYF	TGTGCCAGCAGCTTATCTAGCGGGGCCTTCTCCCTACGAGGGCAGTACTTC
.	TRBV19	few	TRBJ2-4	CASSVRDSNIQYF	TGTGCCAGTAGTGTCCGGGACTCAAACATTCAGTACTTC
.	TRBV7-3	.	TRBJ2-7	CASSLFRDYEQYF	TGTGCCAGCAGCTTATTCAGGGACTACGAGCAGTACTTC
TRBD1	TRBV28	.	TRBJ1-4	CATGGAGITNEKLFF	TGTGCTACAGGGGGAGCCGGGATAACTAATGAAAAACTGTTTTTT